The 23 T cell receptor beta chains listed next were all sequenced from one sample in a study of T-cell reconstitution after alpha-beta-depleted transplantation in children (dated by TCRdb to 2016 to 2018). The sample's treatment or condition label is to be understood as: allogeneic hematopoietic cell transplantation with graft depleted of TCRalphabeta T cells and CD19 B cells. Receptor libraries were prepared by PCR. These reads were obtained on an Illumina HiSeq 2500. Molecular barcoding was employed in the preparation of TCR libraries, with unique molecular identifiers being used to normalize TCRbeta repertoire quantification. Through fastp at Q25 and MiXCR, TCRdb rebuilt clones from the public reads, retaining in-frame beta chains. Entries that share a CDR3 protein sequence are merged under the most common genes and DNA. Within this sample are some 220,000 distinct CDR3 sequences, with under 13% of them counted one time only. The ten largest clones take up about 30% of the sample.

The sequencing used PBMCs, collected before TCRalphabeta/CD19-depleted stem cell transplant. The source is a child younger than two with acute myeloid leukemia, due to receive a stem cell transplant.

In this sample, this clonotype turned up many times. This chain joins TRBV5-1 and TRBJ1-6, with 8 bases that match TRBD1. The V gene end was trimmed by 3 bases and the J gene end by 7 bases; junction bases not matched to a gene: 6. Germline V CDR1 and CDR2: SGHRS, YFSETQ. The CDR3 is made up of 15 amino acids. The DNA of the CDR3 is TGCGCCAGCAGCTGGGGGGACAGGCAAAATTCACCCCTCCACTTT. Protein sequence: CASSWGDRQNSPLHF.

There are many counts of this clonotype. The CDR3 sequence: CASSPLRNTGELFF. CDR3 bases: TGTGCCAGCAGTCCTTTACGGAACACCGGGGAGCTGTTTTTT. The chain has TRBV12-3 or TRBV12-4 and TRBJ2-2, with unresolved D. Trimming took off 5 bases at V and 1 base at J, with 8 bases between the two ends. This CDR3 has 14 residues.

This clonotype was seen many times. The chain uses TRBV5-6 and TRBJ2-2, with TRBD1 matching 9 bases. The germline V gene has CDR1 SGHDT and CDR2 YYEEEE. With V trimmed by 5 bases and J by 4 bases, 6 bases remained unmatched. The CDR3 contains 15 residues. CDR3 bases: TGTGCCAGCAGGGCCGGGACAGGGTTCACCGGGGAGCTGTTTTTT. Translating it yields CASRAGTGFTGELFF. The whole variable domain, filled in from reference TRBV5-6 and TRBJ2-2, reads DAGVTQSPTHLIKTRGQQVTLRCSPKSGHDTVSWYQQALGQGPQFIFQYYEEEERQRGNFPDRFSGHQFPNYSSELNVNALLLGDSALYLCASRAGTGFTGELFFGEGSRLTVL.

At least ten counts were recorded for this clonotype. The chain combines TRBV28 with TRBJ2-7; possibly TRBD1 for D (5 bases). From germline, CDR1 is MDHEN and CDR2 SYDVKM. The V end lost 3 bases, the J end lost 2 bases, and 11 bases lay between the germline ends. The length of the CDR3 is 14 residues. CDR3 loop: CASSFQGAPYEQYF. The CDR3 DNA sequence: TGTGCCAGCAGTTTTCAGGGTGCTCCCTACGAGCAGTACTTC.

This clonotype was found many times. This chain connects TRBV3-1 to TRBJ1-5, with D hard to call. CDR1 and CDR2 from the germline V gene are LGHDT and YNNKEL (reference sequence). CDR3 size: 15 residues. V was trimmed by 0 bases and J by 9 bases, leaving 15 bases between them. In nucleotides, the CDR3 is TGTGCCAGCAGCCAAGATCCTCGTCCGGCGGTGCCCCAGCATTTT. Its translation: CASSQDPRPAVPQHF.

The genes are TRBV13 and TRBJ2-2, with D perhaps matching TRBD2 (6 bases). This CDR3 region has 14 residues. Between the trimmed V and J ends, which lost 5 bases and 4 bases, there was a span of 11 bases. CDR1 is PRHDT, CDR2 FYEKMQ, per germline (reference sequence). The CDR3 bases are TGTGCCAGCAGCCCCGGGAGCCTCACCGGGGAGCTGTTTTTT. Its protein is CASSPGSLTGELFF.

This clonotype was counted at least ten times. This rearrangement joins TRBV15 to TRBJ2-7, with D hard to call. CDR3 size: 15 residues. Germline values: CDR1 LNHNV, CDR2 YYDKDF (reference sequence). V lost 0 bases to trimming and J lost 2 bases, with 11 bases between them. CDR3 sequence: CATSRDPHRTYEQYF. In DNA, the CDR3 is TGTGCCACCAGCAGAGATCCCCACCGCACCTACGAGCAGTACTTC.

This clonotype occurred many times. V and J are TRBV7-2 and TRBJ2-7; weak D call: TRBD2 (5 bases). Germline CDR1 is SGHTA and CDR2 is FQGNSA. The CDR3 is 15 amino acids. Trimming stripped 1 base from V and 0 bases from J, with 10 bases between. Here the CDR3 DNA reads TGTGCCAGCAGCTTAGGGACTCTAGTCTCCTACGAGCAGTACTTC. Translation gives CASSLGTLVSYEQYF.

This clonotype showed up many times. The gene calls are TRBV20-1 and TRBJ2-7; TRBD2 agrees at 9 bases. This CDR3 is built from 19 residues. Looked up from germline, CDR1 is DFQATT and CDR2 is SNEGSKA (reference sequence). The ends lost 2 bases at V and 2 bases at J; junction bases unmatched: 19. CDR3 in amino acids: CSARPLKTSGQTSPYEQYF. CDR3 DNA: TGCAGTGCTAGACCGTTAAAGACTAGCGGCCAAACCTCCCCCTACGAGCAGTACTTC.

This clonotype was seen ten or more times. J is TRBJ1-2 and V is TRBV20-1; 10 nucleotides agree with TRBD1. This CDR3 contains 13 residues. Germline CDR1 and CDR2: DFQATT and SNEGSKA (reference sequence). V gave up 2 bases and J gave up 4 bases; unmatched junction bases: 1. CDR3 in amino acids: CSARRDRGYGYTF. The CDR3 coding sequence is TGCAGTGCTAGAAGGGACAGGGGCTATGGCTACACCTTC.

This clonotype was seen ten or more times. The chain has TRBV27 and TRBJ2-7; 7 bases match TRBD2. V was clipped by 2 bases and J by 4 bases; unmatched bases: 8. This CDR3 spans 15 amino acids. Germline loops: CDR1 MNHEY, CDR2 SMNVEV (reference sequence). CDR3 residues: CASSLRVTSRYEQYF. CDR3 nucleotides: TGTGCCAGCAGTTTAAGGGTGACTAGCAGGTACGAGCAGTACTTC.

Ten or more counts support this clonotype. V is TRBV12-3 or TRBV12-4 and J is TRBJ2-2; D perhaps matches TRBD2 (6 bases). This CDR3 has 13 amino acids. Trimming removed 8 bases at V and 0 bases at J, with 7 bases between. The CDR3 loop is CASGRTNTGELFF. The CDR3 region has the DNA TGTGCCAGCGGGAGGACGAACACCGGGGAGCTGTTTTTT.

This clonotype was seen more than once but under ten times. This chain uses TRBV12-3 or TRBV12-4 with TRBJ1-6, with 10 nucleotides matching TRBD1. V was clipped by 4 bases and J by 11 bases; unmatched bases: 11. This CDR3 has 16 amino acids. The DNA for the CDR3 is TGTGCCAGCAGTTCCCGGGACAGGGGCAGAGGAGCACCCCTCCACTTT. Its protein is CASSSRDRGRGAPLHF.

This clonotype came up a few times. J is TRBJ1-2 and V is TRBV5-1; D call uncertain. The ends were cut back, 2 bases at V and 0 bases at J, with 8 bases in the middle. This CDR3 comprises 14 residues. Germline V gene lookup returns CDR1 SGHRS and CDR2 YFSETQ. The CDR3: CASSLAVSNYGYTF. The CDR3 nucleotides are TGCGCCAGCAGCTTAGCGGTTTCTAACTATGGCTACACCTTC.

This clonotype was picked up many times. The chain uses TRBV9 and TRBJ2-2; 7 nucleotides match TRBD2. Trimming took 0 bases from V and 3 from J; bases not matched to a gene: 2. This CDR3 has 15 amino acids. In germline, CDR1 is SGDLS, CDR2 YYNGEE. Here the CDR3 reads CASSVAGGYTGELFF. CDR3 nucleotide sequence: TGTGCCAGCAGCGTAGCGGGAGGATACACCGGGGAGCTGTTTTTT. The variable domain in full, with the rest retrieved from reference TRBV9 and TRBJ2-2, is DSGVTQTPKHLITATGQRVTLRCSPRSGDLSVYWYQQSLDQGLQFLIQYYNGEERAKGNILERFSAQQFPDLHSELNLSSLELGDSALYFCASSVAGGYTGELFFGEGSRLTVL.

The rearrangement uses TRBV18 and TRBJ1-1, with 7 bases matching TRBD1. The CDR3 has 13 residues. CDR1 is KGHSH, CDR2 LQKENI, per germline. Losses at the gene ends were 7 bases for V and 6 bases for J; bases not matched to a gene: 8. The CDR3 loop is CASYDRDSAEAFF. CDR3 nucleotide sequence: TGTGCCAGCTATGACAGGGATAGCGCTGAAGCTTTCTTT.

This clonotype was counted ten times or more. This chain joins TRBV7-9 and TRBJ2-1; 8 bases align to TRBD2. This CDR3 has 16 amino acids. The J segment lost 7 bases and the V segment lost 3 bases, leaving 11 bases of the junction unmatched. Per germline, CDR1 SEHNR and CDR2 FQNEAQ (reference sequence). The CDR3 bases are TGTGCCAGCAGCTTCGCCGCGGGACTAGTGGTAAATGAGCAGTTCTTC. It codes for CASSFAAGLVVNEQFF.

This clonotype was recorded at least ten times. V usage is TRBV27 and J usage is TRBJ2-7; no clear D. V was clipped by 0 bases and J by 3 bases, with 15 bases between them. CDR3 length: 16 residues. CDR1 is MNHEY and CDR2 is SMNVEV in the germline V gene (reference sequence). The CDR3 loop is CASSLSATEKYYEQYF. CDR3 bases: TGTGCCAGCAGTTTATCGGCGACGGAAAAGTACTACGAGCAGTACTTC.

Ten or more counts support this clonotype. This chain links TRBV5-6 with TRBJ2-5; 9 bases match TRBD2. There are 15 residues in the CDR3. V was pared by 2 bases and J by 3 bases, with 5 bases of the junction left unmatched. The germline gives CDR1 SGHDT, CDR2 YYEEEE. The CDR3 here is CASSLRSGREETQYF. CDR3 DNA sequence: TGTGCCAGCAGCTTACGTAGCGGGAGAGAAGAGACCCAGTACTTC.

This clonotype has ten or more counts. DNA of the CDR3: TGTGCCAGCAGACACAAGAACACTGAAGCTTTCTTT. The encoded protein is CASRHKNTEAFF. The gene calls are TRBV28 and TRBJ1-1; no clear D gene. V was cut by 6 bases and J by 1 base, with 6 bases left in between. This CDR3 is built from 12 residues. Germline V gene lookup returns CDR1 MDHEN and CDR2 SYDVKM.

This clonotype came up many times. V usage is TRBV6-6 and J usage is TRBJ2-7; the D gene could be TRBD1 or TRBD2 (5 bases each). CDR1 is MNHNY, CDR2 SVGAGI, per germline (reference sequence). The length of the CDR3 is 16 residues. V was trimmed by 3 bases and J by 2 bases, leaving 17 bases between them. The CDR3 DNA sequence: TGTGCCAGCAGTTATTCCGACGGGGCGATTGCCTACGAGCAGTACTTC. Protein: CASSYSDGAIAYEQYF.

The sample holds many counts of this clonotype. The V gene is TRBV12-3 or TRBV12-4, the J gene TRBJ1-6; 10 nucleotides agree with TRBD1. V shed 1 base and J 9 bases; nucleotides not matched to a gene: 0. This CDR3 is 14 amino acids long. CDR3 region: CASSLGTGGSPLHF. The DNA for the CDR3 is TGTGCCAGCAGTTTAGGGACAGGGGGTTCACCCCTCCACTTT.

The rearrangement uses TRBV12-3 or TRBV12-4 and TRBJ2-1, with TRBD1 matching 10 bases. The CDR3 totals 14 residues. The V gene end was trimmed by 5 bases and the J gene end by 8 bases; junction bases not matched to a gene: 6. Here the CDR3 reads CASSRQGARDEQFF. CDR3 DNA sequence: TGTGCCAGCAGTCGACAGGGGGCGAGAGATGAGCAGTTCTTC.